This T cell receptor beta chain was identified in a study of Graves' ophthalmopathy and Graves' hyperthyroidism. Study observations and caveats: In blood appeared most of the expanded thyroid clonotypes whose frequency exceeded 0.001.

This clonotype was seen many times. The antigen is unknown. Germline V CDR1 and CDR2: SGHNT, YENEEA. Trimming left V 2 bases short and J 6 bases short, with 10 bases between. The CDR3 length is 13 residues. Every ophthalmopathy donor presented moderate-to-severe activity, CAS ≥3, NOSPECS ≥4 and duration under 3 months. Using RNA transcripts, the TCR beta CDR3 regions were amplified. The workflow started with a first-round RT-PCR run with HTBI primers and then moved on to a second-round multiplex PCR. TCRdb reanalysed the multiplex PCR reads using MiXCR and keeps one entry per CDR3 protein. The sample holds 200,000 to 300,000 distinct CDR3 sequences, around 50% seen once.

The rearrangement uses TRBV11-3 and TRBJ1-1, with D hard to call. This TCR was recovered from an adult man with Graves' ophthalmopathy. The sample was peripheral blood. CDR3 region: CASSLNPGAEAFF. CDR3 in DNA: TGTGCCAGCAGCTTAAATCCGGGCGCTGAAGCTTTCTTT. Drawing the rest from reference TRBV11-3 and TRBJ1-1, the complete variable domain is EAGVVQSPRYKIIEKKQPVAFWCNPISGHNTLYWYLQNLGQGPELLIRYENEEAVDDSQLPKDRFSAERLKGVDSTLKIQPAELGDSAVYLCASSLNPGAEAFFGQGTRLTVV.